This section outlines one T cell receptor beta chain sequence together with its context. This specimen belongs to a study of blood T cell repertoires in COVID-19. Whole-study context: T cells, B-cell-depleted T cells, or PBMCs supplied cDNA or gDNA.

Repertoires were generated with immunoSEQ multiplex PCR, while TCRdb's copy carries only in-frame clones and drops some. This sample has around 230,000 clones, with roughly 88% found just once. The CDR3 totals 13 residues. Trimming removed 5 bases from V and 3 bases from J; junction bases left unmatched: 3. Germline loops: CDR1 LNHDA, CDR2 SQIVND (reference sequence). Sample: PBMCs or T cells enriched from blood (not recorded which). The receptor comes from a woman in her thirties or forties with acute COVID-19. The chain has TRBV19 and TRBJ1-2, with 7 bases lining up with TRBD1. The CDR3 here is CASSRGGDYGYTF. CDR3 nucleotides: TGTGCCAGTAGTCGAGGGGGCGACTATGGCTACACCTTC.